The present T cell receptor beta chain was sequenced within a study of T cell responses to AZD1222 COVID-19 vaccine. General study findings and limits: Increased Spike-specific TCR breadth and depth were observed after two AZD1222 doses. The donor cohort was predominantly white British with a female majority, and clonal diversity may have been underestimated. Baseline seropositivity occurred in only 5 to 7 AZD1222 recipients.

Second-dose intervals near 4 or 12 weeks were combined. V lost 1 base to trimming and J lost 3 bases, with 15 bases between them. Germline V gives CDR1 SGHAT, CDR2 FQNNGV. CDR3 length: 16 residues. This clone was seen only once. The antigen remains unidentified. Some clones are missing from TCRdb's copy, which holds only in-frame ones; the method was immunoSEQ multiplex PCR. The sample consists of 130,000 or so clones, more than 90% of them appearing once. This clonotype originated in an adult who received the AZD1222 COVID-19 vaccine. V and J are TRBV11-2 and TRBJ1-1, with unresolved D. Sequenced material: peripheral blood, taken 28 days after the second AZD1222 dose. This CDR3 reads CASSLGSLPEDTEAFF. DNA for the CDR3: TGTGCCAGCAGCTTAGGGAGTCTACCGGAGGACACTGAAGCTTTCTTT.